This T cell receptor beta chain was sequenced in a study of cytotoxic CD8 clonotypes in ibrutinib-treated CLL. V dropped 0 bases and J dropped 4 bases, with 10 bases sitting between them. The V gene's germline CDR1 is SGHVS and CDR2 FNYEAQ. This CDR3 comprises 15 residues. Libraries were prepared by immunoSEQ multiplex PCR; TCRdb keeps only in-frame clonotypes and omits some of them. The sample lists approximately 150,000 clones, approximately 91% occurring once. This receptor was identified in a human donor with chronic lymphocytic leukemia. V and J are TRBV7-6 and TRBJ1-3; D is perhaps TRBD1 (5 bases). The sequencing used PBMCs, collected at disease progression, from a patient treated with ibrutinib. CDR3 loop: CASSLAQGSGNTIYF. The CDR3 DNA follows: TGTGCCAGCAGCTTAGCGCAGGGCAGCGGAAACACCATATATTTT.